Listed below are T cell receptor beta chains from one sample, sequenced in a study of blood T cell repertoires in COVID-19. Sequencing was performed with immunoSEQ multiplex PCR; in TCRdb, only in-frame clones are kept and a portion is missing. Of around 190,000 clones detected, 75% to 85% appear once; the ten largest clones hold around 5.4%. Sequences were obtained from peripheral blood. The receptor source for this set is a woman between 35 and 50 years old with COVID-19, enrolled during active disease. Each CDR3 is given with its conserved first and last residue. A D gene is named only where the DNA matches it firmly. Clone size is given for some rows only: seen once, a few or many times, or a class if the clone is expanded.

TRBJ1-3 TRBD1 . TRBV5-6 TGTGCCAGCAGCTGGGCCGGGACAGTTAGCTCTGGAAACACCATATATTTT CASSWAGTVSSGNTIYF
TRBJ2-7 TRBD2 once TRBV5-4 TGTGCCAGCAGCTTGACTAGCGGGACCTACGAGCAGTACTTC CASSLTSGTYEQYF
TRBJ2-1 . . TRBV27 TGTGCCAGCAGTTTACGGGACAGGGTGGCTAGCGGGAGAGGGGGCCCTTACAATGAGCAGTTCTTC CASSLRDRVASGRGGPYNEQFF
TRBJ1-1 TRBD1 . TRBV5-1 TGCGCCAGCTCGTTGCGACAGGGGTCAGAAGCTTTCTTT CASSLRQGSEAFF
TRBJ1-2 . . TRBV6-2/TRBV6-3 TGTGCCAGCAGCAGACATGGTGGCTACACCTTC CASSRHGGYTF
TRBJ1-5 TRBD1 . TRBV7-2 TGTGCCAGCAGCTTAGCGCAGGGGGGAAATCAGCCCCAGCATTTT CASSLAQGGNQPQHF
TRBJ2-2 . . TRBV5-1 TGCGCCAGCAGCTTGTCAGGGGAGGAGCTGTTTTTT CASSLSGEELFF
TRBJ1-6 . . TRBV9 TGTGCCAGCAGCGCAATGCCTGGGGAGTATTCACCCCTCCACTTT CASSAMPGEYSPLHF
TRBJ1-3 . . TRBV14 TGTGCCAGCAGCCTCAACTCTGGAAACACCATATATTTT CASSLNSGNTIYF
TRBJ1-1 TRBD1 . TRBV11-1 TGTGCCAGCAGCCGGAGACAGGGAGGCACTGAAGCTTTCTTT CASSRRQGGTEAFF
TRBJ1-2 . few TRBV5-4 TGTGCCAGCAGCTCCGTTTTACAGGTCTCCTATGGCTACACCTTC CASSSVLQVSYGYTF
TRBJ2-1 TRBD2 . TRBV30 TGTGCCTGGAGCCGGACTAGCGGGGGTTTAAATGAGCAGTTCTTC CAWSRTSGGLNEQFF
TRBJ2-3 TRBD2 . TRBV7-9 TGTGCCAGCAGCTTGGGGACTAGCGCAGATACGCAGTATTTT CASSLGTSADTQYF
TRBJ2-5 . . TRBV19 TGTGCCAGTAGCGTAACAGGGGAGACCCAGTACTTC CASSVTGETQYF
TRBJ1-4 . once TRBV10-3 TGTGCCATCGCGGGAGCAACTAATGAAAAACTGTTTTTT CAIAGATNEKLFF
TRBJ1-2 TRBD1 . TRBV30 TGTGCCTGGAGTGTATCCGTTCGGACAGGGAATAGCCATGGCTACACCTTC CAWSVSVRTGNSHGYTF
TRBJ1-2 TRBD1 . TRBV11-2 TGTGCCAGCAGCCAAATGTCCGGGACAGGGGTGTCGGAAGGCTACACCTTC CASSQMSGTGVSEGYTF
TRBJ2-1 . . TRBV5-1 TGCGCCAGCAGCTTTAGTGGAGCTAACAATGAGCAGTTCTTC CASSFSGANNEQFF
TRBJ1-5 . . TRBV10-2 TGCGCCAGCAGTGACGGTCAGTCCCGGGGTCAGCCCCAGCATTTT CASSDGQSRGQPQHF
TRBJ1-2 TRBD1 . TRBV30 TGTGCCTGGAGTTCGGACAGGGTGGGTGGCTACACCTTC CAWSSDRVGGYTF
TRBJ2-3 . . TRBV5-1 TGCGCCAGCAGCTTGCCAGGGCCAGATACGCAGTATTTT CASSLPGPDTQYF
TRBJ1-1 . . TRBV4-2 TGTGCCAGCAGCCAAGATTCGGGGGGAAACACTGAAGCTTTCTTT CASSQDSGGNTEAFF
TRBJ1-1 TRBD1 . TRBV4-3 TGCGCCAGCAGCCAAGACGAGGACAGGCCGGACACTGAAGCTTTCTTT CASSQDEDRPDTEAFF
TRBJ2-6 . . TRBV5-6 TGTGCCAGCAGTGACCCAACTATTACTGGGGCCAACGTCCTGACTTTC CASSDPTITGANVLTF